Below, 11 T cell receptor beta chains from the same sample are listed, as sequenced in a study of human thymus T cells. TCRdb keeps only in-frame clones here, not all; method: immunoSEQ multiplex PCR. The data contain some 46,000 clones, nearly 95% of them seen just once; the ten biggest clones take up about 0.12%. The specimen was blood. The receptors shown here come from a boy under two years old with a congenital heart defect but otherwise immunologically healthy.

The rearrangement joins TRBV5-1 to TRBJ1-1; no clear D gene. The CDR3 has 14 residues. Germline CDR1 SGHRS, CDR2 YFSETQ. Between the trimmed V and J ends, which lost 0 bases and 2 bases, there was a span of 8 bases. DNA for the CDR3: TGCGCCAGCAGCTTGGGTAGGATCAACACTGAAGCTTTCTTT. This sequence encodes CASSLGRINTEAFF. Full variable domain (rest looked up from reference TRBV5-1 and TRBJ1-1): KAGVTQTPRYLIKTRGQQVTLSCSPISGHRSVSWYQQTPGQGLQFLFEYFSETQRNKGNFPGRFSGRQFSNSRSEMNVSTLELGDSALYLCASSLGRINTEAFFGQGTRLTVV.

This chain joins TRBV4-2 and TRBJ2-3; 9 positions match TRBD2. The V and J ends lost 1 base and 6 bases, in that order; junction bases with no gene match: 8. Germline values: CDR1 LGHNA, CDR2 YNFKEQ. The CDR3 runs to 16 residues. The CDR3 DNA sequence: TGTGCCAGCAGCCAAGCAGGGCTAGCGGGGTCCGATACGCAGTATTTT. Residues: CASSQAGLAGSDTQYF.

V usage is TRBV7-2 and J usage is TRBJ2-1; D gene uncertain. Germline CDR1 is SGHTA and CDR2 is FQGNSA. The CDR3 length is 12 residues. V was trimmed by 2 bases and J by 3 bases, leaving 2 bases between them. CDR3 in DNA: TGTGCCAGCAGCTTATACTACAATGAGCAGTTCTTC. Translating it yields CASSLYYNEQFF.

This clone was recorded only once. J is TRBJ2-3 and V is TRBV6-1; 12 bases agree with TRBD2. The V and J ends lost 3 bases and 6 bases, in that order; junction bases with no gene match: 10. This CDR3 spans 17 amino acids. The germline V gene encodes CDR1 MNHNS and CDR2 SASEGT. CDR3 sequence (DNA): TGTGCCAGCAGTGACAGGATCCTAGCGGGGGGGCTTGATACGCAGTATTTT. Its translation: CASSDRILAGGLDTQYF.

V gene TRBV19 combines with J gene TRBJ1-1; TRBD1 might be the D (6 bases). Germline V lookup: CDR1 LNHDA, CDR2 SQIVND (reference sequence). The CDR3 sequence is 16 residues long. Trimming cost V 0 bases and J 0 bases, with 11 bases left between them. The CDR3 coding sequence is TGTGCCAGTAGTATAGACGGGGGGCTCTTGAACACTGAAGCTTTCTTT. Protein: CASSIDGGLLNTEAFF. The full variable domain, its missing parts supplied by reference TRBV19 and TRBJ1-1, is DGGITQSPKYLFRKEGQNVTLSCEQNLNHDAMYWYRQDPGQGLRLIYYSQIVNDFQKGDIAEGYSVSREKKESFPLTVTSAQKNPTAFYLCASSIDGGLLNTEAFFGQGTRLTVV.

The V call is TRBV7-9, the J call TRBJ1-4, with D maybe TRBD1 (6 bases). Trimming pared 6 bases from V and 7 bases from J, leaving 18 bases between. From germline, CDR1 is SEHNR and CDR2 FQNEAQ (reference sequence). CDR3 length: 15 residues. CDR3 sequence: CASSPKGGQGEKLFF. CDR3 DNA sequence: TGTGCCAGCAGTCCGAAAGGGGGTCAGGGTGAAAAACTGTTTTTT. The whole variable domain, remainder taken from reference TRBV7-9 and TRBJ1-4, is DTGVSQNPRHKITKRGQNVTFRCDPISEHNRLYWYRQTLGQGPEFLTYFQNEAQLEKSRLLSDRFSAERPKGSFSTLEIQRTEQGDSAMYLCASSPKGGQGEKLFFGSGTQLSVL.

The V gene is TRBV19, the J gene TRBJ1-1; no firm D call. CDR1 and CDR2 from the germline V gene are LNHDA and SQIVND (reference sequence). V was shortened by 4 bases and J by 1 base, with 7 bases between the two germline ends. The CDR3 is 13 residues long. The CDR3 DNA reads TGTGCCAGTAGTAACCCAGCGAACACTGAAGCTTTCTTT. Protein: CASSNPANTEAFF.

This clone was detected only once. J is TRBJ1-1 and V is TRBV6-4, with a tentative D call TRBD1 (5 bases). Trimming took 0 bases from V and 7 from J, leaving 6 bases between them. CDR3 length: 12 residues. Per the germline V gene, CDR1 is MRHNA and CDR2 is SNTAGT. DNA for the CDR3: TGTGCCAGCAGTGACTCGAGGGGTGAAGCTTTCTTT. This sequence encodes CASSDSRGEAFF.

The chain uses TRBV7-2 and TRBJ2-7; D might be TRBD1 (6 bases). CDR3 length: 14 residues. V was cut by 3 bases and J by 4 bases, with 13 bases left in between. CDR1 is SGHTA and CDR2 is FQGNSA in the germline V gene. CDR3 bases: TGTGCCAGCAGCTTGGGGCACAGGGCATACGAGCAGTACTTC. Amino acids: CASSLGHRAYEQYF.

CDR3 DNA sequence: TGTGCCAGCATTCTCTCGGACAGGCCTAACTACGAGCAGTACTTC. Translation gives CASILSDRPNYEQYF. The rearrangement uses TRBV2 and TRBJ2-7; TRBD1 matches at 7 bases. There are 15 residues in the CDR3. J lost 3 bases, V lost 7 bases, and 12 bases had no gene match. Per germline, CDR1 SNHLY and CDR2 FYNNEI.

The chain is built from TRBV30 and TRBJ1-1; D remains unclear. This CDR3 contains 14 residues. V was trimmed by 0 bases and J by 0 bases, leaving 8 bases between them. Germline assignment: CDR1 GTSNPN and CDR2 SVGIG (reference sequence). Written as DNA, the CDR3 is TGTGCCTGGAGTGTCTCTTCCCTGAACACTGAAGCTTTCTTT. Translated, it gives CAWSVSSLNTEAFF.